The rows below give T cell receptor beta chains drawn from one sample of a study of blood T cell repertoires in COVID-19. Sequencing was performed with immunoSEQ multiplex PCR; in TCRdb, only in-frame clones are kept and a portion is missing. The sample has 150,000 to 200,000 clones, approximately 84% seen once. Material for sequencing was peripheral blood. Receptors were obtained from a human donor with acute or convalescent COVID-19. The donor label of this sample is uncertain. Both conserved end residues are part of each CDR3. The D gene is left open where the match is weak. A row's size may be missing; if present it is once, few, many or a size class.

V gene,clone size,J gene,D gene,CDR3 protein,CDR3 DNA
TRBV19,.,TRBJ2-3,TRBD1,CASRTGQGYTDTQYF,TGTGCCAGTAGGACGGGACAGGGCTACACAGATACGCAGTATTTT
TRBV18,.,TRBJ2-3,.,CASSPGEGGPDTQYF,TGTGCCAGCTCACCAGGGGAGGGGGGGCCAGATACGCAGTATTTT
TRBV7-9,.,TRBJ1-2,.,CASSLVSDRRYGYTF,TGTGCCAGCAGCTTAGTTTCCGACAGGCGATATGGCTACACCTTC
TRBV7-9,once,TRBJ1-5,.,CASSLSWNREPDQPQHF,TGTGCCAGCAGCCTCTCTTGGAACAGGGAGCCGGATCAGCCCCAGCATTTT
TRBV5-6,.,TRBJ2-3,TRBD1,CASSLEQGATDTQYF,TGTGCCAGCAGCTTGGAGCAGGGGGCTACAGATACGCAGTATTTT
TRBV19,.,TRBJ2-5,TRBD1,CASSRALKGAVETQYF,TGTGCCAGTAGCCGGGCCTTAAAGGGGGCCGTGGAGACCCAGTACTTC
TRBV6-5,.,TRBJ2-1,TRBD1,CASRLDRGPGNEQFF,TGTGCCAGCAGGCTCGACAGGGGGCCGGGCAATGAGCAGTTCTTC
TRBV15,.,TRBJ2-3,.,CATSRDPQRADTQYF,TGTGCCACCAGCAGAGATCCACAGAGAGCAGATACGCAGTATTTT
TRBV29-1,.,TRBJ2-3,TRBD1,CSGGQGGPDTQYF,TGCAGCGGCGGACAGGGGGGGCCAGATACGCAGTATTTT
TRBV30,.,TRBJ1-2,TRBD1,CAWSRDRGSYGYTF,TGTGCCTGGAGCCGGGACAGGGGGTCCTATGGCTACACCTTC
TRBV4-1,.,TRBJ2-3,.,CASSHPSRTDTQYF,TGCGCCAGCAGCCACCCGTCCAGGACAGATACGCAGTATTTT
TRBV7-6,.,TRBJ2-7,TRBD2,CASSFGLAGGGSYEQYF,TGTGCCAGCAGCTTCGGACTAGCGGGAGGTGGGTCCTACGAGCAGTACTTC
TRBV7-3,few,TRBJ2-2,.,CASSLWGSGNTGELFF,TGTGCCAGCAGCTTATGGGGTAGCGGGAACACCGGGGAGCTGTTTTTT
TRBV13,.,TRBJ1-1,TRBD1,CASSLTPGGGNTEAFF,TGTGCCAGCAGCTTAACACCAGGGGGAGGGAACACTGAAGCTTTCTTT
TRBV14,.,TRBJ2-5,TRBD2,CASRSSGGPETQYF,TGTGCCAGCAGATCAAGCGGGGGGCCGGAGACCCAGTACTTC
TRBV18,few,TRBJ1-3,TRBD1,CASSRQGLWNTIYF,TGTGCCAGCTCACGACAGGGTTTGTGGAACACCATATATTTT
TRBV21-1,.,TRBJ2-7,.,CASSYPGHPYEQYF,TGTGCCAGCAGCTACCCGGGACACCCCTACGAGCAGTACTTC
TRBV4-2,.,TRBJ2-2,.,CASSLLAAGELFF,TGTGCCAGCAGCTTACTCGCGGCCGGGGAGCTGTTTTTT
TRBV5-6,few,TRBJ2-7,.,CASRLGVSYEQYF,TGTGCCAGCCGGCTGGGAGTCTCCTACGAGCAGTACTTC
TRBV2,.,TRBJ2-1,.,CASKSSSYNEQFF,TGTGCCAGCAAATCGAGCTCCTACAATGAGCAGTTCTTC
TRBV3-1/TRBV3-2,.,TRBJ1-3,TRBD1,CASSTDRRLGNTIYF,TGTGCCAGCAGTACGGACAGGAGACTCGGAAACACCATATATTTT
TRBV19,.,TRBJ1-3,.,CASSPQVAGNTIYF,TGTGCCAGTAGCCCCCAGGTCGCGGGAAACACCATATATTTT
TRBV6-5,.,TRBJ1-4,TRBD1,CASSLDRVREKLFF,TGTGCCAGCAGCCTTGACAGGGTACGCGAAAAACTGTTTTTT
TRBV28,.,TRBJ2-3,TRBD2,CASSLILAGITQYF,TGTGCCAGCAGTTTAATACTAGCGGGAATCACGCAGTATTTT
TRBV28,few,TRBJ2-1,.,CASIGQGSYNEQFF,TGTGCCAGCATCGGGCAGGGGTCCTACAATGAGCAGTTCTTC
TRBV19,.,TRBJ1-2,.,CASRIPPGGYGYTF,TGTGCCAGTAGGATCCCTCCAGGAGGCTATGGCTACACCTTC
TRBV5-6,.,TRBJ1-1,TRBD1,CASSSPTGVSVAFF,TGTGCCAGCAGCTCCCCGACAGGGGTTAGCGTAGCTTTCTTT
TRBV19,.,TRBJ2-2,TRBD2,CASLRSPGTSSGELFF,TGTGCCAGTCTCCGATCCCCCGGGACTAGCTCCGGGGAGCTGTTTTTT
TRBV11-3,.,TRBJ2-1,TRBD2,CASSPGRGAYNEQFF,TGTGCCAGCAGCCCCGGGAGGGGGGCCTACAATGAGCAGTTCTTC
TRBV11-2,.,TRBJ2-1,.,CASSPPVLRSWGLNEQFF,TGTGCCAGCAGCCCGCCGGTCTTACGCTCCTGGGGACTGAATGAGCAGTTCTTC
TRBV27,.,TRBJ2-3,.,CASSSRGPDTQYF,TGTGCCAGCAGTTCCAGGGGCCCAGATACGCAGTATTTT
TRBV29-1,once,TRBJ1-1,TRBD1,CSVDGDRVNTEAFF,TGCAGCGTTGACGGAGACAGGGTGAACACTGAAGCTTTCTTT
TRBV5-6,.,TRBJ2-7,TRBD2,CASSTILAGAPESSYEQYF,TGTGCCAGCAGCACGATACTAGCGGGGGCCCCGGAAAGCTCCTACGAGCAGTACTTC
TRBV19,.,TRBJ2-3,TRBD2,CASSIGAGADTQYF,TGTGCCAGTAGTATCGGGGCGGGAGCGGATACGCAGTATTTT
TRBV7-2,.,TRBJ2-2,TRBD2,CASSLESFGTSGGTGELFF,TGTGCCAGCAGCTTAGAATCTTTTGGGACTAGCGGGGGGACCGGGGAGCTGTTTTTT
TRBV7-3,.,TRBJ2-2,TRBD2,CASSLSPSGVGGELFF,TGTGCCAGCAGCTTATCCCCTAGCGGGGTCGGCGGGGAGCTGTTTTTT
TRBV6-2/TRBV6-3,.,TRBJ1-5,.,CASSAVGGGNQPQHF,TGTGCCAGCAGCGCCGTGGGGGGGGGCAATCAGCCCCAGCATTTT
TRBV15,.,TRBJ1-5,.,CATSRVQGTGNQPQHF,TGTGCCACCAGCAGAGTACAGGGAACGGGCAATCAGCCCCAGCATTTT
TRBV9,.,TRBJ1-2,.,CASSVIAGDYGYTF,TGTGCCAGCAGCGTAATAGCAGGGGACTATGGCTACACCTTC
TRBV7-8,once,TRBJ1-6,.,CASSLEPGFNSPLHF,TGTGCCAGCAGCTTAGAGCCAGGATTCAATTCACCCCTCCACTTT
TRBV7-9,.,TRBJ1-1,.,CASSFSVPAAEAFF,TGTGCCAGCAGCTTCAGTGTCCCCGCTGCTGAAGCTTTCTTT
TRBV7-3,.,TRBJ2-7,TRBD2,CASSIAGPPYEQYF,TGTGCCAGCAGCATAGCGGGACCCCCTTACGAGCAGTACTTC
TRBV2,few,TRBJ2-5,TRBD1,CASSAGGQETQYF,TGTGCCAGCAGTGCAGGGGGACAAGAGACCCAGTACTTC
TRBV28,.,TRBJ1-1,.,CASTKNTEAFF,TGTGCCAGCACCAAAAACACTGAAGCTTTCTTT
TRBV12-5,.,TRBJ2-1,TRBD2,CASGSSTSVIF,TGTGCTAGTGGTTCCTCGACTAGCGTTATCTTC
TRBV25-1,.,TRBJ2-5,.,CASSEPGRGGTQYF,TGTGCCAGCAGTGAGCCGGGACGAGGGGGGACCCAGTACTTC
TRBV19,.,TRBJ2-3,.,CASRPQGTDTQYF,TGTGCCAGTAGGCCACAGGGCACAGATACGCAGTATTTT
TRBV5-1,.,TRBJ1-4,TRBD1,CASTGTGGNEKLFF,TGCGCCAGCACCGGGACAGGGGGCAATGAAAAACTGTTTTTT
TRBV28,.,TRBJ1-3,.,CASSFTGTGNTIYF,TGTGCCAGCAGTTTTACAGGGACTGGAAACACCATATATTTT
TRBV5-1,.,TRBJ1-1,.,CASSPTDKPSTEAFF,TGCGCCAGCAGCCCCACCGACAAGCCGAGCACTGAAGCTTTCTTT
TRBV6-6,once,TRBJ2-7,.,CASRPQSGVSAEQYF,TGTGCCAGCAGACCCCAATCGGGGGTATCTGCCGAGCAGTACTTC
TRBV2,.,TRBJ1-1,.,CASRSRGGLGTEAFF,TGTGCCAGCAGGTCCCGGGGGGGGCTGGGCACTGAAGCTTTCTTT
TRBV9,.,TRBJ2-2,.,CASSVVAKNTGELFF,TGTGCCAGCAGCGTAGTAGCGAAGAACACCGGGGAGCTGTTTTTT
TRBV7-8,.,TRBJ2-2,TRBD2,CASSLEGTTNTGELFF,TGTGCCAGCAGCTTAGAAGGGACTACCAACACCGGGGAGCTGTTTTTT
TRBV20-1,once,TRBJ2-1,TRBD2,CSAGGGGLYNEQFF,TGCAGTGCTGGTGGGGGGGGTCTCTACAATGAGCAGTTCTTC
TRBV5-1,.,TRBJ1-1,.,CASSLSSGGGNTEAFF,TGCGCCAGCAGCTTAAGTTCAGGCGGGGGGAACACTGAAGCTTTCTTT
TRBV20-1,.,TRBJ2-7,.,CSAPDIYEQYF,TGCAGTGCGCCGGACATCTACGAGCAGTACTTC
TRBV7-3,.,TRBJ2-6,.,CASSPDGVGANVLTF,TGTGCCAGCAGCCCGGACGGGGTTGGGGCCAACGTCCTGACTTTC